These 30 T cell receptor beta chains were all obtained from the same sample, sequenced in a study of CD8+ T cells in alopecia areata. The treatment was: oral pan-JAK inhibitor, 5-10 mg twice daily. Sequencing used cDNA as its template, made by extracting RNA and reverse transcribing it. The data were produced by immunoSEQ multiplex PCR, yet TCRdb's version contains in-frame clones alone and is incomplete. The sample yields approximately 200,000 clones, 43% seen once. Sequences were derived from CD4+ T cells sorted from blood, sampled at approximately week 36, from a patient treated with tofacitinib. Source of these receptors: a human donor with alopecia areata.

This sequence joins TRBV10-1 and TRBJ2-2, with D perhaps matching TRBD1 (5 bases). Trimming shortened V by 6 bases and J by 2 bases, and 10 bases separated the two germline ends. The CDR3 is 14 residues long. Germline CDR1 WNHNN, CDR2 SYGVQD (reference sequence). CDR3 bases: TGCGCCAGCAGCCTGACAGCTAACACCGGGGAGCTGTTTTTT. Its translation is CASSLTANTGELFF.

The table lists this clone with a count of one. The chain has TRBV18 and TRBJ1-1, with D perhaps matching TRBD1 (6 bases). CDR3 length: 13 residues. CDR1 is KGHSH and CDR2 is LQKENI in the germline V gene. Trimming removed 3 bases from V and 7 bases from J, with 12 bases in between. This CDR3 reads CASSPTQGDEAFF. CDR3 nucleotide sequence: TGTGCCAGCTCACCCACACAGGGAGATGAAGCTTTCTTT.

The chain has TRBV4-1 and TRBJ1-1; 9 positions agree with TRBD1. J lost 3 bases, V lost 2 bases, and 4 bases had no gene match. Germline CDR1 reads MGHRA; CDR2 reads YSYEKL. The CDR3 is 15 amino acids. The CDR3 coding sequence is TGCGCCAGCAGCCAAATCCGGGACAGGGACACTGAAGCTTTCTTT. Protein product: CASSQIRDRDTEAFF.

This clone has a handful of counts. The rearrangement links TRBV30 to TRBJ2-5; D remains ambiguous. The CDR3 has 13 amino acids. The germline V and J ends were trimmed by 1 base and 2 bases, with 8 bases remaining between them. CDR1 is GTSNPN, CDR2 SVGIG, per germline (reference sequence). CDR3 sequence: CAWSGPAQETQYF. In DNA, the CDR3 is TGTGCCTGGAGTGGGCCAGCGCAAGAGACCCAGTACTTC.

The J gene is TRBJ2-5, the V gene TRBV29-1; tentative D call: TRBD2 (5 bases). Trimming shortened V by 4 bases and J by 4 bases, and 13 bases separated the two germline ends. CDR3 length equals 13 residues. Germline-derived CDR1 and CDR2 are SQVTM and ANQGSEA. The CDR3 nucleotides are TGCAGCGTTGCAGGTAGCGCGATAGAGACCCAGTACTTC. Amino acid sequence: CSVAGSAIETQYF.

The J gene is TRBJ2-3, the V gene TRBV5-1; 8 bases fit TRBD2. V was clipped by 0 bases and J by 5 bases; unmatched bases: 14. This CDR3 has 18 residues. Germline CDR1 reads SGHRS; CDR2 reads YFSETQ. The CDR3 sequence: CASSLARESSGRGDTQYF. The CDR3 DNA reads as TGCGCCAGCAGCTTGGCTCGGGAATCGAGCGGGAGAGGAGATACGCAGTATTTT.

This clone was observed a handful of times. The chain combines TRBV19 with TRBJ2-1, with a tentative D call TRBD2 (5 bases). Germline CDR1 LNHDA, CDR2 SQIVND (reference sequence). CDR3 length: 13 amino acids. V lost 5 bases, J lost 12 bases, and 17 bases lay in between. The CDR3 nucleotides read TGTGCCAGTAGTCTGCGGGCCCCAACGGGGCAGTTCTTC. This translates into CASSLRAPTGQFF.

The chain links TRBV7-2 to TRBJ2-2; D gene unclear. Germline V gene data show CDR1 as SGHTA and CDR2 as FQGNSA. Trimming took 1 base from V and 2 from J, leaving 11 bases between them. The CDR3 contains 16 residues. CDR3 loop: CASSLGQTLNTGELFF. CDR3 DNA sequence: TGTGCCAGCAGCTTAGGCCAGACTTTAAACACCGGGGAGCTGTTTTTT.

This clone came up a few times. The chain has TRBV11-2 and TRBJ2-3; D ambiguous. CDR1 is SGHAT and CDR2 is FQNNGV in the germline V gene. The CDR3 contains 14 residues. The V gene lost 0 bases and the J gene lost 1 base, with 5 bases spanning the gap. The CDR3 DNA sequence: TGTGCCAGCAGCTTAGACCAGCGCACAGATACGCAGTATTTT. It is translated as CASSLDQRTDTQYF.

CDR3 residues: CASSYTSGRLETQYF. The CDR3 region has the DNA TGTGCCAGCAGTTACACTAGCGGGCGTTTGGAGACCCAGTACTTC. The rearrangement links TRBV6-5 to TRBJ2-5; 9 nucleotides agree with TRBD2. Germline CDR1 reads MNHEY; CDR2 reads SVGAGI. This CDR3 has 15 amino acids. V was clipped by 2 bases and J by 5 bases; unmatched bases: 6.

The chain uses TRBV11-2 and TRBJ2-3, with TRBD1 matching 8 bases. The V segment lost 5 bases and the J segment 3 bases; nucleotides outside the gene matches: 10. Looked up from germline, CDR1 is SGHAT and CDR2 is FQNNGV. The CDR3 has 16 residues. This CDR3 is CASSRDAGGATDTQYF. The DNA of the CDR3 is TGTGCCAGCAGCCGCGACGCAGGGGGCGCGACAGATACGCAGTATTTT. Variable domain in full (rest from reference TRBV11-2 and TRBJ2-3): EAGVAQSPRYKIIEKRQSVAFWCNPISGHATLYWYQQILGQGPKLLIQFQNNGVVDDSQLPKDRFSAERLKGVDSTLKIQPAKLEDSAVYLCASSRDAGGATDTQYFGPGTRLTVL.

The chain recombines TRBV6-6 with TRBJ2-5; 7 nucleotides line up with TRBD1. This CDR3 has 13 residues. The V segment lost 6 bases and the J segment 2 bases; nucleotides outside the gene matches: 3. Germline CDR1 MNHNY, CDR2 SVGAGI (reference sequence). For the CDR3, the DNA is TGTGCCAGCAGCCAGACAGGGCAAGAGACCCAGTACTTC. This codes for CASSQTGQETQYF.

The gene calls are TRBV5-1 and TRBJ2-2, with D tentatively TRBD2 (5 bases). The CDR3 spans 18 residues. Germline values: CDR1 SGHRS, CDR2 YFSETQ. With 1 base removed from V and 1 base from J, the gap between germline ends came to 17 bases. In DNA form, the CDR3 reads TGCGCCAGCAGCTTGACCCCTAGCCAGAGTTTGAACACCGGGGAGCTGTTTTTT. Protein product: CASSLTPSQSLNTGELFF.

The rearrangement uses TRBV15 and TRBJ1-1; possibly TRBD1 for D (6 bases). Trimming shortened V by 5 bases and J by 1 base, and 11 bases separated the two germline ends. The CDR3 length is 14 residues. The V gene's germline CDR1 is LNHNV and CDR2 YYDKDF (reference sequence). CDR3 sequence (DNA): TGTGCCACCAGCGGACAGACAGCGAACACTGAAGCTTTCTTT. Amino acids: CATSGQTANTEAFF.

The V gene is TRBV11-2, the J gene TRBJ2-3; 9 positions agree with TRBD1. After removal of 3 bases from V and 0 bases from J, the junction contained 7 bases not matched to a gene. The CDR3 spans 17 residues. The germline gives CDR1 SGHAT, CDR2 FQNNGV. The CDR3 DNA reads TGTGCCAGCAGCTTCCGGGACAGGGAGTGGAGCACAGATACGCAGTATTTT. It is translated as CASSFRDREWSTDTQYF.

In its sample, this clone was seen a few times. The genes are TRBV29-1 and TRBJ1-2; unclear D gene. This CDR3 spans 12 amino acids. Germline V gives CDR1 SQVTM, CDR2 ANQGSEA. DNA for the CDR3: TGCACCCACAGCTCCTCTAACTATGGCTACACCTTC. This codes for CTHSSSNYGYTF.

A few counts support this clone. The chain couples TRBV14 to TRBJ2-1; unclear D gene. Between the trimmed V and J ends, which lost 4 bases and 1 base, there was a span of 11 bases. The CDR3 length is 15 residues. Germline V gives CDR1 SGHDN, CDR2 FVKESK. The CDR3: CASSPLVFSYNEQFF. DNA of the CDR3: TGTGCCAGCAGCCCGCTAGTCTTTTCCTACAATGAGCAGTTCTTC.

This clone was detected a few times. V gene TRBV18 combines with J gene TRBJ2-7, with a weak D call TRBD1 (6 bases). Trimming left V 3 bases short and J 5 bases short, with 20 bases between. The CDR3 sequence is 16 residues long. Germline V gene sequence: CDR1 KGHSH, CDR2 LQKENI. The CDR3 DNA is TGTGCCAGCTCACCTCAGCCCCCAACAGGGCCCAACGAGCAGTACTTC. As protein: CASSPQPPTGPNEQYF.

In this sample, this clone turned up many times. This sequence joins TRBV7-2 and TRBJ1-5, with unresolved D. CDR3 size: 12 residues. Germline V gene data show CDR1 as SGHTA and CDR2 as FQGNSA. The V and J ends lost 0 bases and 9 bases respectively, with 6 bases between them. The chain's CDR3 is CASSLAFGPQHF. CDR3 DNA sequence: TGTGCCAGCAGCTTAGCCTTTGGGCCCCAGCATTTT.

The chain combines TRBV29-1 with TRBJ2-3; D is possibly TRBD1 (6 bases). V was pared by 4 bases and J by 4 bases, with 9 bases between. Germline lookup yields CDR1 SQVTM and CDR2 ANQGSEA. The CDR3 extends over 12 amino acids. DNA of the CDR3: TGCAGCGTTGTCCCAGGGGCAGATACGCAGTATTTT. Encoded protein: CSVVPGADTQYF.

This clone was counted a few times. The chain has TRBV5-1 and TRBJ2-7, with 12 bases that match TRBD1. Germline CDR1 reads SGHRS; CDR2 reads YFSETQ. The CDR3 extends over 14 amino acids. The V and J ends lost 6 bases and 2 bases, in that order; junction bases with no gene match: 3. The CDR3 region has the DNA TGCGCCAGCACCGGGACAGGGGGCACCTACGAGCAGTACTTC. It specifies CASTGTGGTYEQYF.

This clone was observed a few times. This chain connects TRBV21-1 to TRBJ1-1. TRBV21-1 is given as a pseudogene. This CDR3 is built from 16 residues. The CDR3 sequence is CASSKVEGGPRDEAFF. CDR3 coding DNA: TGTGCCAGCAGCAAAGTCGAAGGAGGACCTCGAGATGAAGCTTTCTTT.

DNA for the CDR3: TGCGCCAGCAGCCCACGCCGGGATAACACTGAAGCTTTCTTT. It yields the protein CASSPRRDNTEAFF. The gene calls are TRBV5-1 and TRBJ1-1, with unresolved D. The CDR3 is 14 amino acids. V gave up 4 bases and J gave up 2 bases, with 12 bases separating them. Germline CDR1 SGHRS, CDR2 YFSETQ. Full variable domain (remainder filled in from reference TRBV5-1 and TRBJ1-1): KAGVTQTPRYLIKTRGQQVTLSCSPISGHRSVSWYQQTPGQGLQFLFEYFSETQRNKGNFPGRFSGRQFSNSRSEMNVSTLELGDSALYLCASSPRRDNTEAFFGQGTRLTVV.

The V call is TRBV5-1, the J call TRBJ2-5; D remains ambiguous. Germline loops: CDR1 SGHRS, CDR2 YFSETQ. The CDR3 sequence is 13 residues long. The V and J ends lost 0 bases and 6 bases respectively, with 9 bases between them. DNA of the CDR3: TGCGCCAGCAGCTTGGAGGTGGGCCAGACCCAGTACTTC. It translates to CASSLEVGQTQYF.

The chain combines TRBV28 with TRBJ2-7, with TRBD1 matching over 10 bases. The CDR3 is made up of 15 amino acids. Germline V gene sequence: CDR1 MDHEN, CDR2 SYDVKM. The J segment lost 7 bases and the V segment lost 1 base, leaving 7 bases of the junction unmatched. The CDR3 DNA follows: TGTGCCAGCAGTTTATCCGGGACAGGGGCTAGAGAGCAGTACTTC. Translated: CASSLSGTGAREQYF.

This clone was observed a single time. The chain recombines TRBV15 with TRBJ2-5; D is ambiguous. The germline V and J ends were trimmed by 1 base and 2 bases, with 8 bases remaining between them. The CDR3 consists of 14 residues. Germline V lookup: CDR1 LNHNV, CDR2 YYDKDF (reference sequence). The DNA for the CDR3 is TGTGCCACCAGCAGAGGTTTCGGGCAAGAGACCCAGTACTTC. Protein product: CATSRGFGQETQYF.

With regard to this clone: Other DNA sequences in the sample encode the same CDR3. The rearrangement links TRBV29-1 to TRBJ1-4, with 7 nucleotides matching TRBD1. There are 14 residues in the CDR3. The germline V gene has CDR1 SQVTM and CDR2 ANQGSEA. The V and J ends lost 5 bases and 6 bases, in that order; junction bases with no gene match: 9. The DNA of the CDR3 is TGCAGCGTTCCCGAAGTGGGGACAGATGAAAAACTGTTTTTT. Translating gives CSVPEVGTDEKLFF.

Remarks on this clone: Other DNA sequences of this sample code for an identical CDR3. The CDR3 here is CASSSEETQYF. CDR3 DNA: TGTGCCAGCAGTTCGGAGGAGACCCAGTACTTC. The chain uses TRBV27 and TRBJ2-5; D unclear. The CDR3 length is 11 residues. The germline CDR1 and CDR2 sequences are MNHEY and SMNVEV (reference sequence). Trimming cost V 4 bases and J 5 bases, with 5 bases left between them.

The rearrangement links TRBV6-6 to TRBJ1-2; D unclear. With 6 bases removed from V and 2 bases from J, the gap between germline ends came to 13 bases. This CDR3 comprises 14 residues. Germline loops: CDR1 MNHNY, CDR2 SVGAGI (reference sequence). The CDR3 bases are TGTGCCAGCAGCCCTAGCGGGTTAAACTATGGCTACACCTTC. It translates to CASSPSGLNYGYTF.

V is TRBV1 and J is TRBJ2-7; the table calls TRBD2, which could not be checked here. TRBV1 is a known pseudogene. This CDR3 contains 16 residues. The CDR3 DNA sequence: TGCACCAGCAGCCAAGATAGTCTAGCGGGAGCTTCCGAGCAGTACTTC. It encodes CTSSQDSLAGASEQYF.